Reported below is one TCR beta chain. Its target is not known. The data are from a study of shared clonotypes between healthy human individuals. Study background: Those who served as donors were a couple of women and three men between the ages of 18 and 49.

A CD45RA-negative memory subset and a CD45RA+ naive subset were separated from the CD4+ cells. The data were produced by immunoSEQ multiplex PCR, yet TCRdb's version contains in-frame clones alone and is incomplete. The table includes 850,000 to 1,200,000 clones, about 75% detected once. Germline CDR1 and CDR2: KGHSH and LQKENI. The CDR3 contains 14 residues. The germline V and J ends were trimmed by 3 bases and 9 bases, with 17 bases remaining between them. Study results and limitations: Of the naive CD4 clonotypes, 4% to 5% were shared across a few donors.

J is TRBJ1-1 and V is TRBV18; D may be TRBD1 (5 bases). This sequence was found in a man younger than 30 in good health. Specimen: memory CD4+ T cells sorted from blood. The sample's subset: CD45RA-negative fraction. The CDR3 region has the DNA TGTGCCAGCTCACCGGGAGGGGTGAAGGGGAAAGCTTTCTTT. Its translation: CASSPGGVKGKAFF.